These 10 T cell receptor beta chains came from one sample sequenced in a study of blood T cells in healthy people across ages. Together with a sample-barcoded 5' primer, a J-beta primer mix was included in a second PCR lasting about 7 to 12 cycles. TCRdb recomputed calls from the 5' RACE reads with MiXCR, one row per CDR3 protein. Counted here are about 720,000 distinct CDR3 sequences, 22% occurring once; the ten biggest clones make up about 20%. Sample: blood. Receptors originate from a man between 65 and 79 years old in good health.

The rearrangement links TRBV19 to TRBJ1-1; D is ambiguous. The V end lost 3 bases, the J end lost 0 bases, and 11 bases lay between the germline ends. This CDR3 is built from 15 residues. Germline-derived CDR1 and CDR2 are LNHDA and SQIVND (reference sequence). The DNA of the CDR3 is TGTGCCAGTAGTATTCAACAGACCTTGAACACTGAAGCTTTCTTT. Its protein is CASSIQQTLNTEAFF.

V is TRBV29-1 and J is TRBJ2-3, with D unclear. Germline V gives CDR1 SQVTM, CDR2 ANQGSEA. Trimming cost V 1 base and J 4 bases, with 6 bases left between them. This CDR3 contains 12 residues. CDR3: CSVEASPDTQYF. The DNA of the CDR3 is TGCAGCGTTGAAGCCAGCCCAGATACGCAGTATTTT.

The chain carries TRBV4-3 and TRBJ2-1; 9 nucleotides line up with TRBD2. With 4 bases clipped from V and 4 bases from J, the junction kept 11 bases outside the gene matches. The germline V gene encodes CDR1 LGHNA and CDR2 YSLEER. The length of the CDR3 is 17 residues. The DNA of the CDR3 is TGCGCCAGCAGCCGACCCTTAGCGGGAGTGGGGTACAATGAGCAGTTCTTC. Translation: CASSRPLAGVGYNEQFF.

There are many counts of this clonotype. The V call is TRBV12-3 or TRBV12-4, the J call TRBJ1-4; D might be TRBD1 (5 bases). Trimming shortened V by 5 bases and J by 11 bases, and 18 bases separated the two germline ends. The CDR3 is made up of 14 amino acids. The CDR3 region has the DNA TGTGCCAGCAGTCTCGGGACGAGAAAGAACAAACTGTTTTTT. This codes for CASSLGTRKNKLFF.

The chain combines TRBV7-9 with TRBJ1-4; no reliable D call. The V end was cut by 8 bases, the J end by 7 bases, with 14 bases between. This CDR3 spans 13 amino acids. Germline CDR1 and CDR2: SEHNR and FQNEAQ (reference sequence). The CDR3 sequence: CASYSGVGEKLFF. Written as DNA, the CDR3 is TGTGCCAGCTACAGCGGGGTGGGTGAAAAACTGTTTTTT.

This sequence joins TRBV12-3 or TRBV12-4 and TRBJ2-1, with D uncertain. CDR3 length: 12 residues. With 3 bases removed from V and 10 bases from J, the gap between germline ends came to 10 bases. The CDR3 loop reads CASSFVITEQFF. CDR3 nucleotides: TGTGCCAGCAGTTTCGTGATTACGGAGCAGTTCTTC.

CDR3: CSARYRGANTEAFF. The CDR3 DNA follows: TGCAGTGCTAGATACCGGGGGGCGAACACTGAAGCTTTCTTT. V gene TRBV20-1 combines with J gene TRBJ1-1; possibly TRBD1 for D (6 bases). CDR1 and CDR2 from the germline V gene are DFQATT and SNEGSKA (reference sequence). The CDR3 sequence is 14 residues long. V was pared by 2 bases and J by 1 base, with 11 bases between.

The V call is TRBV20-1, the J call TRBJ1-2, with D maybe TRBD1 (5 bases). CDR1 and CDR2 from the germline V gene are DFQATT and SNEGSKA (reference sequence). V lost 6 bases and J 4 bases, leaving 18 bases between the germline ends. The CDR3 loop spans 14 amino acids. DNA of the CDR3: TGCAGTGCGCCTGGTTGGGGGAAGACCTATGGCTACACCTTC. Encoded protein: CSAPGWGKTYGYTF.

The rearrangement joins TRBV20-1 to TRBJ2-1, with 10 bases fitting TRBD2. Germline V gives CDR1 DFQATT, CDR2 SNEGSKA (reference sequence). The CDR3 consists of 14 residues. The V and J ends lost 3 bases and 9 bases, in that order; junction bases with no gene match: 8. CDR3: CSASVTSGMSEQFF. CDR3 DNA sequence: TGCAGTGCTAGTGTCACTAGCGGGATGAGTGAGCAGTTCTTC.

The V call is TRBV12-3 or TRBV12-4, the J call TRBJ2-1; weak D call: TRBD1 (5 bases). The CDR3 has 16 amino acids. V was pared by 5 bases and J by 6 bases, with 20 bases between. This CDR3 reads CASSPITTARGNEQFF. The DNA for the CDR3 is TGTGCCAGCAGTCCGATAACTACGGCAAGGGGCAATGAGCAGTTCTTC.